This T cell receptor beta chain was found in a study of blood T cell repertoires in COVID-19. Overall study context: The United States, Italy and Spain provided the acute and convalescent COVID-19 samples. T cells, B-cell-depleted T cells, or PBMCs provided the cDNA or gDNA that served as material.

Under the authors' procedure: The assay estimated nucleated cells by amplifying reference gene primers. Libraries were prepared by immunoSEQ multiplex PCR; TCRdb keeps only in-frame clonotypes and omits some of them. V and J calls and clone size are given by that table; D and trimming were obtained from the DNA. This table holds 250,000 to 300,000 clones, roughly 92% found once. Seattle participants joined during active infection and were tracked over time. This clonotype originated in a woman aged 25 to 39 with COVID-19, enrolled during active disease. The sample was peripheral blood.

CDR3 DNA: TGTGCCAGCAGTTCATCCACAGGGTGGGGCGAGCAGTACTTC. This encodes CASSSSTGWGEQYF. The gene calls are TRBV6-5 and TRBJ2-7; D possibly corresponds to TRBD1 (6 bases). Germline CDR1 and CDR2: MNHEY and SVGAGI. The CDR3 is 14 residues long. V shed 4 bases and J shed 6 bases, with 16 bases lying between them.